Sequencing of this T cell receptor beta chain was carried out in a study of T-cell memory formation after mild COVID-19. Looking at the study overall: Each donor largely had its own TCR clusters.

Employing constant-segment primers, 5'RACE generated TCR alpha and TCR beta cDNA libraries bearing sample barcodes and UMIs. TCRdb re-analysed the 5' RACE reads in MiXCR, keeping a single row per CDR3 protein. The profile covers about 420,000 distinct CDR3 sequences, with about 22% appearing a single time and over 10% taken by the ten largest. The study's findings and limits: The study found contracting CD4+ clones mainly in CM and EM and contracting CD8+ clones in EMRA. Pre-infection memory carried some responding clones, suggesting that cross-reactive memory joined.

Germline lookup yields CDR1 SGHDT and CDR2 YYEEEE. V was shortened by 2 bases and J by 13 bases, with 13 bases between the two germline ends. The CDR3 is made up of 12 amino acids. This clonotype was recorded a few times. Its antigen remains unknown. The TCR comes from an adult woman who had mild COVID-19 (a few samples of this study predate the infection). Cell type and time point are not known. The sample was PBMCs or a T cell subset sorted from them (not recorded which). This chain uses TRBV5-6 with TRBJ2-1; D is possibly TRBD2 (6 bases). The CDR3 sequence: CASSFSWGVQFF. The CDR3, as DNA: TGTGCCAGCAGCTTCAGCTGGGGGGTACAGTTCTTC.